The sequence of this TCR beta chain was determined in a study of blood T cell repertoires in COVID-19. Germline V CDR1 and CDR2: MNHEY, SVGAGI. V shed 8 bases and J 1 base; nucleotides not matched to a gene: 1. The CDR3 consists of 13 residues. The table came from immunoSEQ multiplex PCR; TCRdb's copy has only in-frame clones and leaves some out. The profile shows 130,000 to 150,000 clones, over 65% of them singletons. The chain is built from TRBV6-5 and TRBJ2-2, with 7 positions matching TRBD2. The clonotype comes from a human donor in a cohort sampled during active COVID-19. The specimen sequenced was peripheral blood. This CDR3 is CASQRENTGELFF. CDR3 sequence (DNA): TGTGCCAGCCAGCGGGAGAACACCGGGGAGCTGTTTTTT.